One and the same sample provided the 32 T cell receptor beta chains below, sequenced in a study of blood T cell repertoires in COVID-19 (dated by TCRdb to 2019 to 2021). The library was made by the immunoSEQ multiplex PCR assay. TCRdb provides this immuneACCESS table in a form limited to in-frame rearrangements. Some clones are lacking; in checked studies, under half of them reflect an unresolved V gene, and why the rest are absent is not known. The sample table holds about 22,000 clones, of which roughly 84% were seen once. The top ten constitute 48% of the sample. Material for sequencing was peripheral blood. Source of these receptors: a man between 70 and 80 years old with acute or convalescent COVID-19.

The V call is TRBV30, the J call TRBJ1-5; no clear D gene. Trimming removed 0 bases at V and 5 bases at J, with 8 bases between. This CDR3 region has 13 residues. Germline lookup yields CDR1 GTSNPN and CDR2 SVGIG (reference sequence). The CDR3 spells CAWSVRDHQPQHF. The DNA of the CDR3 is TGTGCCTGGAGTGTACGGGATCATCAGCCCCAGCATTTT.

This chain links TRBV5-6 with TRBJ2-7; D is possibly TRBD2 (6 bases). Trimming took off 0 bases at V and 3 bases at J, with 13 bases between the two ends. Germline CDR1 and CDR2: SGHDT and YYEEEE. CDR3 length: 15 residues. The CDR3 spells CASSLGAGSSYEQYF. The CDR3 DNA is TGTGCCAGCAGCTTGGGCGCCGGGAGTAGCTACGAGCAGTACTTC.

The chain links TRBV20-1 to TRBJ2-5, with TRBD2 matching over 8 bases. The CDR3 sequence is 14 residues long. Germline-derived CDR1 and CDR2 are DFQATT and SNEGSKA (reference sequence). With V trimmed by 3 bases and J by 1 base, 4 bases remained unmatched. In nucleotides, the CDR3 is TGCAGTGCTAGTTTAGCGGGGCTCCAAGAGACCCAGTACTTC. Its protein is CSASLAGLQETQYF.

The chain combines TRBV2 with TRBJ1-2; D remains ambiguous. From germline, CDR1 is SNHLY and CDR2 FYNNEI. The CDR3 length is 13 residues. The V end lost 1 base, the J end lost 7 bases, and 10 bases lay between the germline ends. CDR3 sequence: CASSEGAITGYTF. DNA for the CDR3: TGTGCCAGCAGTGAAGGGGCAATCACTGGCTACACCTTC.

The chain's CDR3 is CASSWEGVNYGYTF. In nucleotides, the CDR3 is TGCGCCAGCAGCTGGGAGGGAGTTAACTATGGCTACACCTTC. V usage is TRBV5-1 and J usage is TRBJ1-2; D is unclear. Trimming shortened V by 3 bases and J by 1 base, and 10 bases separated the two germline ends. Germline V lookup: CDR1 SGHRS, CDR2 YFSETQ. CDR3 length: 14 residues.

The chain has TRBV6-2 or TRBV6-3 and TRBJ1-1, with D perhaps TRBD1 (5 bases). The length of the CDR3 is 13 residues. Trimming left V 5 bases short and J 9 bases short, with 16 bases between. Germline CDR1 reads MNHEY; CDR2 reads SVGEGT. In DNA, the CDR3 is TGTGCCAGCAGTACCACGGGGGGGACTAAAGCTTTCTTT. Its protein product is CASSTTGGTKAFF.

The rearrangement links TRBV2 to TRBJ2-6; 14 bases line up with TRBD2. CDR1 SNHLY and CDR2 FYNNEI come from the germline V gene. Trimming took 7 bases from V and 4 from J; bases not matched to a gene: 6. The CDR3 has 17 amino acids. The CDR3 spells CASTQGLAGAGANVLTF. The CDR3 DNA is TGTGCCAGCACCCAGGGACTAGCGGGAGCAGGGGCCAACGTCCTGACTTTC.

The V call is TRBV5-5, the J call TRBJ1-4, with D maybe TRBD1 (6 bases). V was cut by 0 bases and J by 8 bases, with 11 bases left in between. Germline-derived CDR1 and CDR2 are SGHKS and YYEKEE (reference sequence). The CDR3 loop spans 14 amino acids. As DNA, the CDR3 is TGTGCCAGCAGCTTGGCCCAGGGGCGGGAAAAACTGTTTTTT. Its protein product is CASSLAQGREKLFF.

V usage is TRBV6-5 and J usage is TRBJ1-2; D is unresolved. The germline gives CDR1 MNHEY, CDR2 SVGAGI. This CDR3 spans 13 amino acids. Trimming cost V 6 bases and J 2 bases, with 10 bases left between them. CDR3 DNA sequence: TGTGCCAGCAGGTCCGGTCCAAACTATGGCTACACCTTC. As protein: CASRSGPNYGYTF.

There are a few counts of this clone. The rearrangement links TRBV5-4 to TRBJ1-2; TRBD1 is a possible D gene (6 bases). Germline V CDR1 and CDR2: SGHNT, YYREEE (reference sequence). The CDR3 is 16 amino acids. V shed 3 bases and J shed 4 bases, with 19 bases lying between them. This CDR3 is CASSSFTPGQAYGYTF. The CDR3 nucleotides read TGTGCCAGCAGCTCCTTCACTCCGGGACAAGCCTATGGCTACACCTTC.

V is TRBV7-3 and J is TRBJ2-2, with 7 bases lining up with TRBD1. Per the germline V gene, CDR1 is SGHTA and CDR2 is FQGTGA. The CDR3 spans 17 residues. Trimming removed 5 bases from V and 0 bases from J; junction bases left unmatched: 9. The CDR3 region is CASSKTPGTANTGELFF. For the CDR3, the DNA is TGTGCCAGCAGCAAGACACCCGGGACAGCGAACACCGGGGAGCTGTTTTTT.

The chain couples TRBV6-1 to TRBJ1-5, with D tentatively TRBD1 (6 bases). V dropped 2 bases and J dropped 7 bases, with 9 bases sitting between them. The CDR3 sequence is 13 residues long. Germline V gives CDR1 MNHNS, CDR2 SASEGT. Written as DNA, the CDR3 is TGTGCCAGCAGTGAAACAGACAGGCAGCCCCAGCATTTT. Protein sequence: CASSETDRQPQHF.

This clone appeared a single time. The rearrangement links TRBV18 to TRBJ1-2; TRBD1 is a possible D gene (5 bases). CDR3 length: 13 residues. Germline V gene sequence: CDR1 KGHSH, CDR2 LQKENI. The ends were cut back, 4 bases at V and 4 bases at J, with 10 bases in the middle. Written as DNA, the CDR3 is TGTGCCAGCTCACTTGGGGCAAGCTATGGCTACACCTTC. Amino acids: CASSLGASYGYTF.

The sample holds a few counts of this clone. The chain combines TRBV24-1 with TRBJ1-4; TRBD1 is a possible D gene (5 bases). The length of the CDR3 is 16 residues. Germline values: CDR1 KGHDR, CDR2 SFDVKD. The V end lost 9 bases, the J end lost 7 bases, and 23 bases lay between the germline ends. The CDR3 is CATYSRQGRCCEKLFF. In DNA form, the CDR3 reads TGTGCCACCTACAGCCGCCAGGGCCGTTGTTGTGAAAAACTGTTTTTT.

The chain joins TRBV7-2 to TRBJ2-7; no definite D call. Germline CDR1 SGHTA, CDR2 FQGNSA. CDR3 size: 13 residues. V was clipped by 4 bases and J by 0 bases, with 7 bases between them. The CDR3 DNA reads TGTGCCAGCAGCTCGTCCAGCTCCTACGAGCAGTACTTC. Its protein is CASSSSSSYEQYF.

This sequence joins TRBV3-1 (or the pseudogene TRBV3-2) and TRBJ1-5; TRBD1 agrees at 7 bases. CDR3 size: 16 residues. CDR1 LGHDT and CDR2 YNNKEL come from the germline V gene (reference sequence). The trim removed 0 bases at V and 6 bases at J, leaving 8 bases unmatched. This chain's CDR3 is CASSQDGQVLSQPQHF. As DNA, the CDR3 is TGTGCCAGCAGCCAAGACGGACAGGTTCTGAGTCAGCCCCAGCATTTT.

The V gene is TRBV30, the J gene TRBJ2-5; D is ambiguous. This CDR3 is built from 12 residues. Germline values: CDR1 GTSNPN, CDR2 SVGIG (reference sequence). Trimming cost V 2 bases and J 5 bases, with 9 bases left between them. The CDR3 DNA reads as TGTGCCTGGAGTTCGTTCGTGGAGACCCAGTACTTC. It specifies CAWSSFVETQYF.

The chain links TRBV6-2 or TRBV6-3 to TRBJ2-7, with D tentatively TRBD1 (7 bases). The CDR3 totals 15 residues. V shed 5 bases and J shed 7 bases, with 21 bases lying between them. Germline V gene data show CDR1 as MNHEY and CDR2 as SVGEGT. The CDR3 nucleotides are TGTGCCAGCAGTAGGACCACAGGGGCTGGAGGGGAGCAGTACTTC. Its translation: CASSRTTGAGGEQYF.

This clone was seen only a few times. The CDR3 here is CASSYRIEAVGYTF. CDR3 in DNA: TGTGCCAGCAGTTACAGGATCGAGGCAGTTGGCTACACCTTC. This rearrangement joins TRBV6-2 or TRBV6-3 to TRBJ1-2; no clear D gene. Germline-derived CDR1 and CDR2 are MNHEY and SVGEGT. CDR3 length: 14 amino acids. The V end was cut by 2 bases, the J end by 7 bases, with 14 bases between.

The CDR3 region has the DNA TGTGCCAGTAGTTGGGGGGATTCACCCCTCCACTTT. Its protein is CASSWGDSPLHF. This chain uses TRBV19 with TRBJ1-6; tentative D call: TRBD1 (5 bases). Trimming removed 5 bases at V and 8 bases at J, with 7 bases between. The germline V gene encodes CDR1 LNHDA and CDR2 SQIVND (reference sequence). The CDR3 consists of 12 residues.

The chain joins TRBV9 to TRBJ1-2, with TRBD1 as a possible D gene (5 bases). The CDR3 totals 13 residues. Between the trimmed V and J ends, which lost 0 bases and 2 bases, there was a span of 5 bases. CDR1 SGDLS and CDR2 YYNGEE come from the germline V gene. CDR3 amino acids: CASSVEGNYGYTF. The DNA for the CDR3 is TGTGCCAGCAGCGTAGAGGGGAACTATGGCTACACCTTC.

J is TRBJ2-5 and V is TRBV7-2; 11 bases map to TRBD2. The CDR3 length is 15 residues. After removal of 10 bases from V and 3 bases from J, the junction contained 10 bases not matched to a gene. Germline V CDR1 and CDR2: SGHTA, FQGNSA. The CDR3 sequence: CATASLAGEEETQYF. The CDR3 DNA reads as TGTGCCACAGCTTCACTAGCGGGAGAGGAAGAGACCCAGTACTTC.

The rearrangement uses TRBV19 and TRBJ1-1, with a weak D call TRBD1 (5 bases). The CDR3 length is 13 residues. The V gene's germline CDR1 is LNHDA and CDR2 SQIVND (reference sequence). Trimming removed 4 bases from V and 5 bases from J, with 11 bases in between. CDR3 loop: CASSSRQGTEAFF. The CDR3 coding sequence is TGTGCCAGTAGTAGCAGGCAGGGTACTGAAGCTTTCTTT. The full variable domain, its missing parts supplied by reference TRBV19 and TRBJ1-1, is DGGITQSPKYLFRKEGQNVTLSCEQNLNHDAMYWYRQDPGQGLRLIYYSQIVNDFQKGDIAEGYSVSREKKESFPLTVTSAQKNPTAFYLCASSSRQGTEAFFGQGTRLTVV.

The V call is TRBV19, the J call TRBJ1-2; 7 bases align to TRBD1. The CDR3 spans 13 residues. V dropped 6 bases and J dropped 2; count of bases not matched to a gene: 3. Germline V gene data show CDR1 as LNHDA and CDR2 as SQIVND (reference sequence). The CDR3 DNA sequence: TGTGCCAGTAGCACAGGGGCGAACTATGGCTACACCTTC. Its protein is CASSTGANYGYTF.

The genes are TRBV11-1 and TRBJ2-7; weak D call: TRBD2 (5 bases). Per the germline V gene, CDR1 is SGHAT and CDR2 is FQDESV (reference sequence). The CDR3 is 13 residues long. V lost 3 bases, J lost 4 bases, and 10 bases lay in between. CDR3 nucleotide sequence: TGTGCCAGCAGCTTCCAGCGGCGATACGAGCAGTACTTC. Its protein product is CASSFQRRYEQYF.

This clone was observed a few times. The chain employs TRBV19 and TRBJ1-1; D possibly corresponds to TRBD1 (5 bases). CDR3 size: 13 residues. The ends were cut back, 3 bases at V and 3 bases at J, with 8 bases in the middle. Per the germline V gene, CDR1 is LNHDA and CDR2 is SQIVND (reference sequence). This chain's CDR3 is CASSMTVDTEAFF. DNA of the CDR3: TGTGCCAGTAGTATGACAGTTGACACTGAAGCTTTCTTT.

This clone was detected once. V usage is TRBV28 and J usage is TRBJ1-1; no reliable D call. V shed 3 bases and J shed 4 bases, with 9 bases lying between them. This CDR3 is built from 13 residues. Germline CDR1 and CDR2: MDHEN and SYDVKM. CDR3 sequence (DNA): TGTGCCAGCAGTTTTGCGGTGTCCACTGAAGCTTTCTTT. This gives the protein CASSFAVSTEAFF.

V usage is TRBV14 and J usage is TRBJ1-6; TRBD1 matches 10 bases. Per germline, CDR1 SGHDN and CDR2 FVKESK. Trimming at V came to 4 bases and at J to 5 bases, leaving 5 bases not matched to a gene. The CDR3 has 16 amino acids. The CDR3: CASSPRTGGNNSPLHF. In DNA, the CDR3 is TGTGCCAGCAGCCCGCGGACAGGGGGAAATAATTCACCCCTCCACTTT.

This rearrangement joins TRBV6-2 or TRBV6-3 to TRBJ1-5; D possibly corresponds to TRBD1 (5 bases). This CDR3 has 15 residues. Trimming shortened V by 0 bases and J by 3 bases, and 9 bases separated the two germline ends. CDR1 and CDR2 from the germline V gene are MNHEY and SVGEGT. The CDR3 protein is CASSYSGGTNQPQHF. CDR3 DNA sequence: TGTGCCAGCAGTTACTCGGGGGGAACCAATCAGCCCCAGCATTTT.

This chain joins TRBV6-2 or TRBV6-3 and TRBJ2-5, with D possibly being TRBD1 (5 bases). The V end was cut by 4 bases, the J end by 5 bases, with 17 bases between. CDR1 MNHEY and CDR2 SVGEGT come from the germline V gene. The length of the CDR3 is 15 residues. The CDR3 loop reads CASSSVVSRAETQYF. Written as DNA, the CDR3 is TGTGCCAGCAGTTCCGTGGTGTCCAGGGCGGAGACCCAGTACTTC.

The CDR3, as DNA: TGTGCCAGCAGCCTTTTGGGACTAGATGCAGATACGCAGTATTTT. Encoded protein: CASSLLGLDADTQYF. This chain joins TRBV9 and TRBJ2-3, with 8 bases aligning to TRBD2. Germline lookup yields CDR1 SGDLS and CDR2 YYNGEE. The CDR3 loop spans 15 amino acids. J gave up 4 bases and V 4 bases, and 8 bases lay outside the gene matches.

CDR3 residues: CASSFRGDSGNTIYF. Here the CDR3 DNA reads TGTGCCAGCAGTTTCCGGGGGGACTCTGGAAACACCATATATTTT. This chain uses TRBV27 with TRBJ1-3; D perhaps matches TRBD1 (5 bases). Between the trimmed V and J ends, which lost 3 bases and 0 bases, there was a span of 9 bases. The CDR3 loop spans 15 amino acids. Germline lookup yields CDR1 MNHEY and CDR2 SMNVEV (reference sequence).